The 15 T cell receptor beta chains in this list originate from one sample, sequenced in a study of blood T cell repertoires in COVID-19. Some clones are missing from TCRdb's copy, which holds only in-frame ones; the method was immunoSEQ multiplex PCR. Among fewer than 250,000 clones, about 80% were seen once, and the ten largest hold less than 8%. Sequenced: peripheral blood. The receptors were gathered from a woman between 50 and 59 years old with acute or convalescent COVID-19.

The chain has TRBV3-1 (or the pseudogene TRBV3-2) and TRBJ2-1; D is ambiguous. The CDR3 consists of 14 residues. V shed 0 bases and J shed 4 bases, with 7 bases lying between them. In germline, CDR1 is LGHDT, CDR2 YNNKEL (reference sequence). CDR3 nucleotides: TGTGCCAGCAGCCAAGATTTGACTTACAATGAGCAGTTCTTC. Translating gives CASSQDLTYNEQFF.

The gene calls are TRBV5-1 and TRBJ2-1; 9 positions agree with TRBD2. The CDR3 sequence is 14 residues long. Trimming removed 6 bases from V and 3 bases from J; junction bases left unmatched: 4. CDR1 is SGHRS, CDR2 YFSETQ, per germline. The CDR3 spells CASNPSGNYNEQFF. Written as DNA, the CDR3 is TGCGCCAGCAACCCTAGCGGGAACTACAATGAGCAGTTCTTC.

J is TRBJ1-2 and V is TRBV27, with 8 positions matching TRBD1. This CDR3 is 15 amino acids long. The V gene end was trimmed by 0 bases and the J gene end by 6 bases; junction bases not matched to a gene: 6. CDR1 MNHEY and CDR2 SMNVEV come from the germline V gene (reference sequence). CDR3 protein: CASSLSGTGGNGYTF. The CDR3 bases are TGTGCCAGCAGTTTATCGGGAACAGGGGGAAATGGCTACACCTTC.

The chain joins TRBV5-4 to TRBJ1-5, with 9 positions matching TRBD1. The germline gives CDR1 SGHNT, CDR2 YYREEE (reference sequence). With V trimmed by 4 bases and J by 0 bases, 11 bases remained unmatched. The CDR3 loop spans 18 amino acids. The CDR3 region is CASSPGRDRADSNQPQHF. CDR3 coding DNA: TGTGCCAGCAGCCCTGGTAGGGACAGGGCAGATAGCAATCAGCCCCAGCATTTT.

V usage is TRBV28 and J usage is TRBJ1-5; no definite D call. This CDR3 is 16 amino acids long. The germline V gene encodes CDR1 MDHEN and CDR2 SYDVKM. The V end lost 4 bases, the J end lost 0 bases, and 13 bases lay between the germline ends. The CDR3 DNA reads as TGTGCCAGCAGTTCATTCGGCAGGTTTAGCAATCAGCCCCAGCATTTT. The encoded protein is CASSSFGRFSNQPQHF.

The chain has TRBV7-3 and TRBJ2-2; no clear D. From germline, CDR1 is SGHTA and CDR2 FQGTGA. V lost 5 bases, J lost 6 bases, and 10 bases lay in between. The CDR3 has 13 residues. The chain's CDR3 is CASSLDPSGELFF. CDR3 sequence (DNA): TGTGCCAGCAGCCTAGACCCCTCCGGGGAGCTGTTTTTT.

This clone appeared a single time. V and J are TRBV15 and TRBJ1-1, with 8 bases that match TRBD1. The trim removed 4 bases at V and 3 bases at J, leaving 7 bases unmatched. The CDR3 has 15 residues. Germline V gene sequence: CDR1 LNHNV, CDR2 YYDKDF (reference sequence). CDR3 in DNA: TGTGCCACCAGCACCTCGGACAGGGCGGACACTGAAGCTTTCTTT. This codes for CATSTSDRADTEAFF.

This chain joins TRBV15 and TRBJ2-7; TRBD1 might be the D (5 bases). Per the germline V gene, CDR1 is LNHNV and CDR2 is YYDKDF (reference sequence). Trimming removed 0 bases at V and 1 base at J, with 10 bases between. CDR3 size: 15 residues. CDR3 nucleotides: TGTGCCACCAGCAGAGATTTACAGGATTCCTACGAGCAGTACTTC. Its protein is CATSRDLQDSYEQYF.

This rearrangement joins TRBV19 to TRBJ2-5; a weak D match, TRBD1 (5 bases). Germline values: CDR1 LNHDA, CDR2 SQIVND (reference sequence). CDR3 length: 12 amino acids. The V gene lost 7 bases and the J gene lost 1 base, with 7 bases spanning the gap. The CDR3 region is CASNQGQETQYF. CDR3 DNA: TGTGCCAGTAATCAGGGCCAAGAGACCCAGTACTTC.

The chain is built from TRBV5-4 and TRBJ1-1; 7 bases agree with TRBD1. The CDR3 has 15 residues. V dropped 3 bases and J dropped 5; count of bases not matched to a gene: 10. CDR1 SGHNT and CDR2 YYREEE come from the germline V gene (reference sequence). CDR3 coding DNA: TGTGCCAGCAGCTCTCCGGCACAGGGGAGGACTGAAGCTTTCTTT. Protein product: CASSSPAQGRTEAFF.

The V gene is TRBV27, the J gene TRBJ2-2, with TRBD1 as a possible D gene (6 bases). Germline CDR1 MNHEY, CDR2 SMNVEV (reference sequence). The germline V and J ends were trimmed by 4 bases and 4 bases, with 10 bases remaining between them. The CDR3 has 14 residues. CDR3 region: CASSSIGGTGELFF. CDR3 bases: TGTGCCAGCAGTTCTATAGGGGGCACCGGGGAGCTGTTTTTT.

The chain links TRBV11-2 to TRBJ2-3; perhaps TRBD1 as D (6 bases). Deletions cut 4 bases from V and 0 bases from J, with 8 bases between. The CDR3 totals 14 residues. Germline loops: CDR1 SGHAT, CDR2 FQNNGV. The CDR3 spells CASSSGHSTDTQYF. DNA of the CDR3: TGTGCCAGCAGCTCGGGACATAGCACAGATACGCAGTATTTT.

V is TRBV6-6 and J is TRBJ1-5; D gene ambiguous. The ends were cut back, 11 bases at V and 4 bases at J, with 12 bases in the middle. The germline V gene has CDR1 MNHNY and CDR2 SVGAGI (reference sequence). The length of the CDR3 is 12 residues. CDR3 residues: CAGGRVNQPQHF. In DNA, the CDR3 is TGTGCCGGAGGTAGGGTGAATCAGCCCCAGCATTTT.

CDR3 DNA: TGCGCCAGCAGCCCGATAGCCGGGACACGGAATATAACCGGGGAGCTGTTTTTT. The encoded protein is CASSPIAGTRNITGELFF. V gene TRBV4-1 combines with J gene TRBJ2-2; D might be TRBD1 (6 bases). The length of the CDR3 is 18 residues. CDR1 MGHRA and CDR2 YSYEKL come from the germline V gene. The V end lost 4 bases, the J end lost 5 bases, and 23 bases lay between the germline ends.

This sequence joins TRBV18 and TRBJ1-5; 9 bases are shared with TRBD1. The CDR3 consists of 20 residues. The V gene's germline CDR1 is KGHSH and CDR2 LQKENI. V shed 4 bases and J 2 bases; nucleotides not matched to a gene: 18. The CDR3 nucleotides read TGTGCCAGCTCACTTGGGGCCCCGGGACAGGGAATTAGCGGCAATCAGCCCCAGCATTTT. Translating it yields CASSLGAPGQGISGNQPQHF.